This T cell receptor (beta chain) is drawn from a study of blood T cell repertoires in COVID-19. In the study overall: Sample material is recorded as cDNA or gDNA derived from T cells, B-cell-depleted T cells, or PBMCs.

In the original processing: Estimated nucleated cell counts came from reference gene primer amplification. The data were produced by immunoSEQ multiplex PCR, yet TCRdb's version contains in-frame clones alone and is incomplete. D and trimming come from the DNA, and the V and J calls and clone size come from that table. The sample has 85,000 to 100,000 clones; 90% are singletons. This CDR3 has 17 amino acids. The germline V gene has CDR1 SGHTA and CDR2 FQGNSA. Trimming shortened V by 4 bases and J by 8 bases, and 26 bases separated the two germline ends. The sequencing sample was made of peripheral blood. The chain has TRBV7-2 and TRBJ1-2, with D tentatively TRBD1 (5 bases). This TCR derives from a man between 60 and 75 years old with acute or convalescent COVID-19. DNA for the CDR3: TGTGCCAGCAGCTCCCGCTTAAATACTGGGGGGTTTGGCGGCTACACCTTC. This translates into CASSSRLNTGGFGGYTF.